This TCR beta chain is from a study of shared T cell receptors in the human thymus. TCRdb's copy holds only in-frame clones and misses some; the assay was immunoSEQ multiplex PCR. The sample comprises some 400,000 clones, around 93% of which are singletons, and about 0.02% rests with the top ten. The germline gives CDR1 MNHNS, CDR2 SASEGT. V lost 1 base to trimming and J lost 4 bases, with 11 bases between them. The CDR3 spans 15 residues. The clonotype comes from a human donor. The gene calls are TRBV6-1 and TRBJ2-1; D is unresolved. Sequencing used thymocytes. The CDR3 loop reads CASSEGVGTYNEQFF. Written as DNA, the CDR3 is TGTGCCAGCAGTGAAGGGGTGGGAACTTACAATGAGCAGTTCTTC.